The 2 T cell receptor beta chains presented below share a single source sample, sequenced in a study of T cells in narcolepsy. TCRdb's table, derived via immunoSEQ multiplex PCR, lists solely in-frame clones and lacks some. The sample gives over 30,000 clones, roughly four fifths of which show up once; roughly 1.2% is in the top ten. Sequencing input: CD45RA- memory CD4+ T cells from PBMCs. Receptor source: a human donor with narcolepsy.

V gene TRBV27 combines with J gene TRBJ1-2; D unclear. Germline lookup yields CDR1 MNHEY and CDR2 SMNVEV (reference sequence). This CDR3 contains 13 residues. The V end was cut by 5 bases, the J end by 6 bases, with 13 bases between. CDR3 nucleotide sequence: TGTGCCAGCAGTGAATCCCTACGGAATGGCTACACCTTC. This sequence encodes CASSESLRNGYTF.

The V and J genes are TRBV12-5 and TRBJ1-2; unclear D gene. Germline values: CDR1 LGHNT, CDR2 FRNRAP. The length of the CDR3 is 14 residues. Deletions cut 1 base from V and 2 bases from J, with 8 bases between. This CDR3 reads CASGLAPNNYGYTF. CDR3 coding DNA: TGTGCTAGTGGTTTGGCCCCGAACAACTATGGCTACACCTTC.